This T cell receptor beta chain originates from a study of blood T cell repertoires in COVID-19. Overall study context: Sites across the United States, Italy and Spain contributed samples from acute and convalescent COVID-19. PBMCs, B-cell-depleted T cells, or T cells provided the cDNA or gDNA that made up the material.

V lost 6 bases, J lost 3 bases, and 12 bases lay in between. The CDR3 extends over 14 amino acids. Germline V CDR1 and CDR2: ENHRY, SYGVKD. In the original analysis: Amplification with reference gene primers provided the estimates of nucleated cell counts. Measured with immunoSEQ multiplex PCR; TCRdb has only the in-frame clones, and not every one. D and trimming were read from the DNA, whereas the V and J calls and clone size are those reported in that table. The sample lists fewer than 250,000 clones; more than 75% were seen once. V usage is TRBV10-3 and J usage is TRBJ1-3, with a tentative D call TRBD1 (6 bases). This TCR came from a woman aged 40 to 50 with acute or convalescent COVID-19. The sequencing input was peripheral blood. This CDR3 is CAIRDVTGGNTIYF. The CDR3 nucleotides read TGTGCCATCAGGGATGTGACAGGTGGAAACACCATATATTTT.